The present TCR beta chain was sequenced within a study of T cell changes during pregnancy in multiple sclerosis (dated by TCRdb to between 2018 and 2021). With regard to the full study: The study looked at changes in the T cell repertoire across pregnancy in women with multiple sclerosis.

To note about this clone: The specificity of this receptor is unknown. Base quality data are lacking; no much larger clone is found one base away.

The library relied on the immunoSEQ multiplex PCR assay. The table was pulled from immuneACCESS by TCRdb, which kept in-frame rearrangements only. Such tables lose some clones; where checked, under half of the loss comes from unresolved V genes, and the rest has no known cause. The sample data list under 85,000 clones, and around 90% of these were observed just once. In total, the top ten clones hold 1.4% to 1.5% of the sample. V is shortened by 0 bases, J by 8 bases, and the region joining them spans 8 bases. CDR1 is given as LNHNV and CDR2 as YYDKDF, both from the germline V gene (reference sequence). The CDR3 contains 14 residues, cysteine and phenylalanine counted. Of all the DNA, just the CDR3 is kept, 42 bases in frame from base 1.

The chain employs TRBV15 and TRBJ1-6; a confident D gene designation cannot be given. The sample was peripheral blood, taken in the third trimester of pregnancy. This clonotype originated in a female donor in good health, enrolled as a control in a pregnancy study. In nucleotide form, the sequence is TGTGCCACCAGCAGAGATATTACGGATTCACCCCTCCACTTT. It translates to CATSRDITDSPLHF.